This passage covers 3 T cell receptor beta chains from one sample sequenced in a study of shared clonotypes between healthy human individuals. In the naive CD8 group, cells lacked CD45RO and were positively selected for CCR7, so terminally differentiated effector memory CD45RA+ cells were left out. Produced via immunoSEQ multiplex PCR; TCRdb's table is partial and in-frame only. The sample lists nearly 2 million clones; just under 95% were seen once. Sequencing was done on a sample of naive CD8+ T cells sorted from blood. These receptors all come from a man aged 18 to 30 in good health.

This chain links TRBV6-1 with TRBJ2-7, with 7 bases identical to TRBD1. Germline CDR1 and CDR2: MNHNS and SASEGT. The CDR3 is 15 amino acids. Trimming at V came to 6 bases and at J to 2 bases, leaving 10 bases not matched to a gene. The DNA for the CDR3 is TGTGCCAGCAGGGCATCGGGACAGCAACCCTACGAGCAGTACTTC. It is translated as CASRASGQQPYEQYF.

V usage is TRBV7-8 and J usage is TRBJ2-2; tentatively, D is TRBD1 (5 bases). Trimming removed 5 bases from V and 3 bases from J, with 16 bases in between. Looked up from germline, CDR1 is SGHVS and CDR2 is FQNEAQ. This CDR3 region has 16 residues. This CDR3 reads CASSPRYLGDTGELFF. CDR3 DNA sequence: TGTGCCAGCAGCCCCCGTTACCTAGGGGACACCGGGGAGCTGTTTTTT.

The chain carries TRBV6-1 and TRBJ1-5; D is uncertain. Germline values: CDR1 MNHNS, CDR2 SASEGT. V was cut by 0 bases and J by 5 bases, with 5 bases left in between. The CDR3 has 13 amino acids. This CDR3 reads CASSEALHQPQHF. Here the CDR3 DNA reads TGTGCCAGCAGTGAAGCGCTTCATCAGCCCCAGCATTTT.